A selection of T cell receptor beta chains follows, all from one sample in a study of T cell clones after liver transplantation. The method was immunoSEQ multiplex PCR; TCRdb's version includes in-frame clones alone and lacks a portion of them. The sample lists tens of thousands of clones; roughly three quarters were seen once. The sequences come from CD4+ T cells from blood, collected at the 22-month timepoint. These receptors were collected from a human patient who received a liver transplant. Among the T cells, some may be from the graft donor. CDR3s include the opening cysteine and the closing phenylalanine or tryptophan. Each record gives: J gene, clone size, V gene, D gene, CDR3 DNA, CDR3 protein. A D gene is named only where the DNA matches it firmly. Size values are once, few and many counts, or a class for expanded clones, and some rows have none.

>TRBJ2-5|NA|TRBV10-1|TRBD1
TGCGCCAGCAGTGACCCAACCACCTCAGGGGGCGTAGAGACCCAGTACTTC
CASSDPTTSGGVETQYF
>TRBJ2-1|few|TRBV4-1|NA
TGCGCCAGCAGCCCGGACTCCAGCTCCTACAATGAGCAGTTCTTC
CASSPDSSSYNEQFF
>TRBJ2-5|NA|TRBV10-2|TRBD1
TGCGCCAGCAAGGGGGCAGGGGGACAAGAGACCCAGTACTTC
CASKGAGGQETQYF
>TRBJ1-1|NA|TRBV27|NA
TGTGCCAGCAGTTTATCGGGGGGCGGGTTCACTGAAGCTTTCTTT
CASSLSGGGFTEAFF
>TRBJ1-1|NA|TRBV7-8|NA
TGTGCCAGCAGCTTAGACCCCAGGGGCACTGAAGCTTTCTTT
CASSLDPRGTEAFF
>TRBJ2-3|NA|TRBV9|NA
TGTGCCAGCAGCGTTACAAGCCGGACAGATACGCAGTATTTT
CASSVTSRTDTQYF
>TRBJ1-2|NA|TRBV19|TRBD1
TGTGCCAGTAGTATACGAGGGGGCGCGGATGGCTACACCTTC
CASSIRGGADGYTF
>TRBJ1-1|NA|TRBV5-1|TRBD1
TGCGCCAGCAGCTTCCAGGGGGCGAGGTCTGAAGCTTTCTTT
CASSFQGARSEAFF
>TRBJ1-4|NA|TRBV5-4|NA
TGTGCCAGCAGCCCCCTGAGAGCGGGGGCCAAAAATGAAAAACTGTTTTTT
CASSPLRAGAKNEKLFF
>TRBJ1-2|few|TRBV2|NA
TGTGCCAGCAGTGAAAAAGTTGCCGGGATCAAAACCTTC
CASSEKVAGIKTF
>TRBJ2-3|NA|TRBV7-2|TRBD1
TGTGCCAGCAGCCCGGGACAGGCCACAGATACGCAGTATTTT
CASSPGQATDTQYF
>TRBJ1-3|NA|TRBV6-1|NA
TGTGCCAGCAGGGGGGGACAAACGGGGAACACCATATATTTT
CASRGGQTGNTIYF
>TRBJ1-3|NA|TRBV4-1|NA
TGCGCCAGCAGCCAAGTTGGTCAGGGGAATGGAAACACCATATATTTT
CASSQVGQGNGNTIYF
>TRBJ1-2|NA|TRBV5-1|TRBD1
TGCGCCAGCAGCTTGGATGGACAGGGACCCAACTATGGCTACACCTTC
CASSLDGQGPNYGYTF
>TRBJ1-5|NA|TRBV7-2|NA
TGTGCCAGCAGCTTAGTAGGGGTCGGCTCCCGAGAGAATCAGCCCCAGCATTTT
CASSLVGVGSRENQPQHF
>TRBJ1-1|few|TRBV28|NA
TGTGCCAGCGTACTCGACCCGAACACTGAAGCTTTCTTT
CASVLDPNTEAFF
>TRBJ2-7|NA|TRBV7-2|TRBD2
TGTGCCAGCAGCTTAGGACTAGCGGGGGGGATGAGCTCCTACGAGCAGTACTTC
CASSLGLAGGMSSYEQYF
>TRBJ1-3|NA|TRBV18|NA
TGTGCCAGCTCACTTAGGGGTTCCGGAAACACCATATATTTT
CASSLRGSGNTIYF
>TRBJ2-7|NA|TRBV1|NA
TGCACCAGCAGGTACGGACAGGGTCACGAGCAGTACTTC
CTSRYGQGHEQYF
>TRBJ1-1|few|TRBV30|NA
TGTGCCTGGAGTCCCAGGGGGAACACTGAAGCTTTCTTT
CAWSPRGNTEAFF
>TRBJ1-6|NA|TRBV7-9|NA
TGTGCCAGCAGCCCAACAATGGGGGATAATTCACCCCTCCACTTT
CASSPTMGDNSPLHF
>TRBJ2-5|NA|TRBV5-6|TRBD1
TGTGCCAGCAGCACTATGTCCGGGACAGGGCAAGGAGAGACCCAGTACTTC
CASSTMSGTGQGETQYF
>TRBJ1-5|medium-sized|TRBV18|NA
TGTGCCAGCTCACCGCAGTTAGATCAGCCCCAGCATTTT
CASSPQLDQPQHF
>TRBJ1-2|NA|TRBV6-5|NA
TGTGCCAGCAGTTACGATGCAGCCCTCTATGGCTACACCTTC
CASSYDAALYGYTF
>TRBJ2-7|NA|TRBV28|TRBD1
TGTGCCAGCAGTTCCCGGACAGGGGGCCGCGACGAGCAGTACTTC
CASSSRTGGRDEQYF
>TRBJ2-2|few|TRBV5-8|TRBD2
TGTGCCAGCAGCTTGGGACTAGCGGGGGCGCCCGGGGAGCTGTTTTTT
CASSLGLAGAPGELFF
>TRBJ2-5|once|TRBV27|NA
TGTGCCAGCAGTTTACAAGTGGTAGGGACCCAGTACTTC
CASSLQVVGTQYF
>TRBJ1-1|few|TRBV10-3|TRBD1
TGTGCCATCAGTGGGGGACAGAGCGAAGCTTTCTTT
CAISGGQSEAFF
>TRBJ1-5|few|TRBV27|NA
TGTGCCAGCAGTTTCCCCACAGGGTTCGGTCAGCCCCAGCATTTT
CASSFPTGFGQPQHF
>TRBJ1-1|NA|TRBV11-3|NA
TGTGCCAGCAGTTCCAAGTCTTCGGACACTGAAGCTTTCTTT
CASSSKSSDTEAFF
>TRBJ1-4|NA|TRBV7-9|NA
TGTGCCAGCAGCCCCCAAATGAGGTCGTTTCATGAAAAACTGTTTTTT
CASSPQMRSFHEKLFF
>TRBJ2-3|NA|TRBV10-3|TRBD2
TGTGCCATCAGTCTAGCGGGGGGAGTGAACGCGCAGTATTTT
CAISLAGGVNAQYF
>TRBJ2-6|NA|TRBV6-5|NA
TGTGCCAGCAGGGGGGCTGAGGCCGGGGCCAACGTCCTGACTTTC
CASRGAEAGANVLTF
>TRBJ2-2|once|TRBV29-1|TRBD1
TGCAGCGCCGGGGACAGGGGGCGCAACACCGGGGAGCTGTTTTTT
CSAGDRGRNTGELFF
>TRBJ2-1|once|TRBV4-2|TRBD1
TGTGCCAGCAGCCTCTCCGGGACAGGGAATGAGCAGTTCTTC
CASSLSGTGNEQFF
>TRBJ1-5|NA|TRBV19|NA
TGTGCCAGTAGTTTCGCCTATCAGCCCCAGCATTTT
CASSFAYQPQHF
>TRBJ2-7|NA|TRBV2|TRBD1
TGTGCCAGCGTCCAGGGACAGCACGTCTACGAGCAGTACTTC
CASVQGQHVYEQYF
>TRBJ1-2|few|TRBV7-8|TRBD1
TGTGCCAGCAGCTTGCGGGACAGTAACTATGGCTACACCTTC
CASSLRDSNYGYTF
>TRBJ2-2|NA|TRBV5-1|TRBD1
TGCGCCAGCAGCCTACAGGGGGGAGCGAACACCGGGGAGCTGTTTTTT
CASSLQGGANTGELFF
>TRBJ1-2|NA|TRBV28|NA
TGTGCCAGCAGTGACGTGGGCTACACCTTC
CASSDVGYTF
>TRBJ2-1|NA|TRBV7-9|NA
TGTGCCAGCAGCTTAGAGAGTCAGGGGTACAATGAGCAGTTCTTC
CASSLESQGYNEQFF
>TRBJ1-6|few|TRBV21-1|NA
TGTGCCAGCAGCAAACTGCAGAAAAAGTCACCCCTCCACTTT
CASSKLQKKSPLHF
>TRBJ2-3|NA|TRBV9|NA
TGTGCCAGCAGCGTAGCGGGGCAGGCAGATACGCAGTATTTT
CASSVAGQADTQYF
>TRBJ1-6|NA|TRBV27|NA
TGTGCCAGCAGTCTGCAGAGTCTCCGATCACCCCTCCACTTT
CASSLQSLRSPLHF
>TRBJ2-7|NA|TRBV30|TRBD2
TGTGCCTGGAGTCTAGCGGGGGGGACCTACGAGCAGTACTTC
CAWSLAGGTYEQYF
>TRBJ2-7|once|TRBV9|NA
TGTGCCAGCAGCCCCTACCGAAACAGGGGAGGATACGAGCAGTACTTC
CASSPYRNRGGYEQYF
>TRBJ2-4|NA|TRBV14|NA
TGTGCCAGCAGCCAAGAAGGCATGTTCGAGAAAAACATTCAGTACTTC
CASSQEGMFEKNIQYF
>TRBJ1-1|once|TRBV2|TRBD1
TGTGCCAGCAGTTACAGGGGTGCCGCTGAAGCTTTCTTT
CASSYRGAAEAFF
>TRBJ1-6|NA|TRBV2|NA
TGTGCCAGCAGTGAATTGGGGGGCGCAAATAATTCACCCCTCCACTTT
CASSELGGANNSPLHF
>TRBJ1-2|few|TRBV5-4|NA
TGTGCCAGCAGCTTTCAAGGGAACTATGGCTACACCTTC
CASSFQGNYGYTF
>TRBJ1-5|NA|TRBV7-9|NA
TGTGCCAGCAGCTCGACAGGCAATCAGCCCCAGCATTTT
CASSSTGNQPQHF
>TRBJ2-2|NA|TRBV5-1|NA
TGCGCCAGCAGCTGGGGACTTGAGAACACCGGGGAGCTGTTTTTT
CASSWGLENTGELFF
>TRBJ2-7|NA|TRBV6-6|TRBD1
TGTGCCAGCAGCGAACCGGGACAGGGGGCGAAGGAGCAGTACTTC
CASSEPGQGAKEQYF
>TRBJ1-5|once|TRBV6-1|TRBD1
TGTGCCAGCAGCGGGGACAGGTATAGCAATCAGCCCCAGCATTTT
CASSGDRYSNQPQHF
>TRBJ1-1|NA|TRBV9|NA
TGTGCCAGCAGCTTCCAGGGTTCTGAAGCTTTCTTT
CASSFQGSEAFF
>TRBJ1-5|few|TRBV2|TRBD1
TGTGCCAGCGCCGGACAGGCGAATCAGCCCCAGCATTTT
CASAGQANQPQHF
>TRBJ1-1|few|TRBV4-2|NA
TGTGCCAGCAGCCAAGCTCCCGGTGACACTGAAGCTTTCTTT
CASSQAPGDTEAFF
>TRBJ2-2|NA|TRBV12-5|TRBD2
TGTGCTAGTGGTCCTTCCCCGGGACTAGCTTTTCCCGGGGAGCTGTTTTTT
CASGPSPGLAFPGELFF
>TRBJ2-2|NA|TRBV2|NA
TGTGCCAGCACCCCGGATATCGGGGACACCGGGGAGCTGTTTTTT
CASTPDIGDTGELFF
>TRBJ2-1|NA|TRBV4-2|TRBD1
TGTGCCAGCAGCCAAGAGGTCGGAGACAGGGGGAGGCATGAGCAGTTCTTC
CASSQEVGDRGRHEQFF